Listed here are 19 T cell receptor beta chains from one sample, sequenced in a study of cytomegalovirus exposure and HLA in healthy donors. PCR involved 60 Vbeta and 13 Jbeta primers. Libraries were prepared by immunoSEQ multiplex PCR; TCRdb keeps only in-frame clonotypes and omits some of them. The sample records 150,000 or so clones, roughly 77% being singletons. The source material was PBMCs. These receptor sequences come from a man aged 18-30 years in good health and CMV-seropositive.

Of note for this clone: Other DNA sequences from this sample encode an identical CDR3 as well. V is TRBV6-5 and J is TRBJ1-2, with TRBD1 as a possible D gene (6 bases). V shed 2 bases and J shed 6 bases, with 19 bases lying between them. Germline lookup yields CDR1 MNHEY and CDR2 SVGAGI. CDR3 length equals 16 residues. The CDR3, as DNA: TGTGCCAGCAGTTACGCCGAATTTGGGGGCCGTGATGGCTACACCTTC. It translates to CASSYAEFGGRDGYTF.

V and J are TRBV7-8 and TRBJ2-5, with no clear D. Germline CDR1 is SGHVS and CDR2 is FQNEAQ. Trimming left V 5 bases short and J 2 bases short, with 6 bases between. This CDR3 has 12 amino acids. CDR3 nucleotides: TGTGCCAGCAGCGTGTCGCAAGAGACCCAGTACTTC. As protein: CASSVSQETQYF.

The chain couples TRBV4-1 to TRBJ2-2; TRBD2 aligns across 16 bases. The CDR3 loop spans 18 amino acids. Germline V gene lookup returns CDR1 MGHRA and CDR2 YSYEKL. V was pared by 3 bases and J by 5 bases, with 6 bases of the junction left unmatched. The chain's CDR3 is CASSQGLAGGPFTGELFF. For the CDR3, the DNA is TGCGCCAGCAGCCAGGGACTAGCGGGAGGGCCTTTTACCGGGGAGCTGTTTTTT.

This clone was recorded a few times. The chain recombines TRBV19 with TRBJ2-3; D might be TRBD2 (5 bases). V was clipped by 3 bases and J by 2 bases, with 15 bases between them. CDR3 size: 16 residues. Germline V gene lookup returns CDR1 LNHDA and CDR2 SQIVND (reference sequence). The CDR3, as DNA: TGTGCCAGTAGTATTGGGTACGGGATAAACACAGATACGCAGTATTTT. Its protein product is CASSIGYGINTDTQYF.

The rearrangement links TRBV7-2 to TRBJ2-1, with 11 bases matching TRBD2. The germline CDR1 and CDR2 sequences are SGHTA and FQGNSA. The CDR3 has 15 amino acids. With V trimmed by 4 bases and J by 5 bases, 4 bases remained unmatched. The CDR3 sequence: CASSSRLAGNNEQFF. The CDR3 DNA follows: TGTGCCAGCAGCTCACGACTAGCGGGAAACAATGAGCAGTTCTTC.

The chain uses TRBV2 and TRBJ2-1; 10 positions agree with TRBD2. The CDR3 sequence is 14 residues long. Germline V gene sequence: CDR1 SNHLY, CDR2 FYNNEI. V shed 6 bases, J shed 5 bases, and the junction held 4 bases outside the gene matches. DNA of the CDR3: TGTGCCAGCAGCGGACTAGCGGACGACAATGAGCAGTTCTTC. Residues: CASSGLADDNEQFF.

V and J are TRBV30 and TRBJ2-1, with TRBD2 identical over 8 bases. Germline values: CDR1 GTSNPN, CDR2 SVGIG (reference sequence). The ends lost 0 bases at V and 8 bases at J; junction bases unmatched: 12. The CDR3 spans 16 residues. The CDR3 spells CAWSVRIGTRGDEQFF. CDR3 sequence (DNA): TGTGCCTGGAGTGTAAGAATAGGGACTAGGGGGGATGAGCAGTTCTTC.

V and J are TRBV6-1 and TRBJ1-1, with D possibly being TRBD1 (6 bases). V was shortened by 2 bases and J by 6 bases, with 16 bases between the two germline ends. The CDR3 loop spans 15 amino acids. Looked up from germline, CDR1 is MNHNS and CDR2 is SASEGT. The CDR3 loop is CASSEPTGLRPEAFF. In DNA form, the CDR3 reads TGTGCCAGCAGTGAACCAACAGGGTTGCGGCCTGAAGCTTTCTTT.

The sample holds a few counts of this clone. The chain employs TRBV30 and TRBJ2-2, with a possible D match to TRBD2 (6 bases). Germline V CDR1 and CDR2: GTSNPN, SVGIG (reference sequence). The CDR3 is 16 amino acids. The V end lost 3 bases, the J end lost 8 bases, and 22 bases lay between the germline ends. This CDR3 is CAWRDRDWYFAGELFF. The CDR3 DNA is TGTGCCTGGAGGGACCGGGACTGGTATTTTGCGGGGGAGCTGTTTTTT.

This chain joins TRBV5-4 and TRBJ1-3; tentative D call: TRBD1 (6 bases). Trimming removed 0 bases at V and 0 bases at J, with 13 bases between. The CDR3 runs 17 residues. The germline V gene encodes CDR1 SGHNT and CDR2 YYREEE (reference sequence). CDR3 residues: CASSLGGGGPSGNTIYF. The CDR3, as DNA: TGTGCCAGCAGCTTGGGTGGGGGCGGACCCTCTGGAAACACCATATATTTT.

This chain connects TRBV28 to TRBJ2-7, with 10 bases lining up with TRBD2. This CDR3 is built from 14 residues. With V trimmed by 6 bases and J by 5 bases, 7 bases remained unmatched. CDR1 and CDR2 from the germline V gene are MDHEN and SYDVKM. CDR3 nucleotide sequence: TGTGCCAGCAGGGCCGGGACTAGCGAAGACGAGCAGTACTTC. Its translation is CASRAGTSEDEQYF.

This clone showed up just a few times. This chain connects TRBV11-2 to TRBJ2-7, with D possibly TRBD2 on 6 matching bases. The CDR3 has 15 residues. The germline V gene encodes CDR1 SGHAT and CDR2 FQNNGV. With 1 base removed from V and 5 bases from J, the gap between germline ends came to 15 bases. CDR3 nucleotides: TGTGCCAGCAGCTTAGCCTACGGGGGTGGGGACGAGCAGTACTTC. It yields the protein CASSLAYGGGDEQYF.

The V call is TRBV5-1, the J call TRBJ1-4, with TRBD1 matching over 9 bases. V shed 4 bases, J shed 5 bases, and the junction held 12 bases outside the gene matches. The CDR3 consists of 17 residues. CDR1 is SGHRS, CDR2 YFSETQ, per germline. The CDR3 protein is CASSPGRGTGINEKLFF. The CDR3 nucleotides are TGCGCCAGCAGCCCCGGTCGGGGGACAGGGATCAATGAAAAACTGTTTTTT.

The genes are TRBV2 and TRBJ1-2; 7 positions match TRBD1. The V gene end was trimmed by 4 bases and the J gene end by 7 bases; junction bases not matched to a gene: 9. The germline V gene has CDR1 SNHLY and CDR2 FYNNEI. The CDR3 runs 14 residues. The CDR3 DNA reads as TGTGCCAGCAGTGCCGGGACAGAGTATGTTGGCTACACCTTC. This sequence encodes CASSAGTEYVGYTF.

With regard to this clone: The junction departs from the called germline gene at one end, perhaps through a read error. The J gene is TRBJ2-1, the V gene TRBV7-9; tentatively, D is TRBD2 (6 bases). This CDR3 is built from 16 residues. Germline CDR1 reads SEHNR; CDR2 reads FQNEAQ (reference sequence). The CDR3 DNA sequence: TGTTCCAGCAGCTTAATTGGAGCGGGCCTAGGAGATGAGCAGTTCTTC. Translation gives CSSSLIGAGLGDEQFF.

This chain joins TRBV2 and TRBJ2-1, with D possibly matching TRBD2 (5 bases). The germline V and J ends were trimmed by 3 bases and 10 bases, with 16 bases remaining between them. The germline V gene encodes CDR1 SNHLY and CDR2 FYNNEI. The CDR3 spans 14 residues. CDR3 DNA sequence: TGTGCCAGCAGTGACGGACGGGAAATGGCGGAGCAGTTCTTC. Its translation: CASSDGREMAEQFF.

This clone was counted a single time. Relative to the germline gene, one junction end is altered; a read error may explain this. V is TRBV15 and J is TRBJ2-7; D ambiguous. CDR1 and CDR2 (germline): LNHNV, YYDKDF (reference sequence). The CDR3 is 13 residues long. The CDR3 coding sequence is TGTGCCACCAGCCGAGACTCGTCTCCCGAGCAGTACTTC. Its translation: CATSRDSSPEQYF. Using reference TRBV15 and TRBJ2-7 for the parts outside the CDR3, the full variable domain is DAMVIQNPRYQVTQFGKPVTLSCSQTLNHNVMYWYQQKSSQAPKLLFHYYDKDFNNEADTPDNFQSRRPNTSFCFLDIRSPGLGDTAMYLCATSRDSSPEQYFGPGTRLTVT.

This chain connects TRBV28 to TRBJ2-1; possible D gene TRBD1, 5 bases. The CDR3 spans 14 residues. Germline CDR1 is MDHEN and CDR2 is SYDVKM. CDR3 sequence: CATGRAGRVFEQFF. The CDR3 bases are TGTGCTACCGGCAGGGCAGGCCGGGTTTTCGAGCAGTTCTTC.

As for this clone: Sequence at one end of the junction differs from germline and may be a read error. The V gene is TRBV5-5, the J gene TRBJ1-2; possibly TRBD1 for D (5 bases). CDR3 size: 9 residues. CDR1 and CDR2 (germline): SGHKS, YYEKEE (reference sequence). The CDR3 is CASSLGQGF. Written as DNA, the CDR3 is TGTGCCAGCAGCTTGGGGCAGGGCTTC.